This is a list of T cell receptor beta chains from one sample in a study of blood T cell repertoires in COVID-19. The protocol was immunoSEQ multiplex PCR, while the TCRdb copy is restricted to in-frame clones and leaves out a portion. The sample holds around 100,000 clones, around 86% seen once. The material sequenced was peripheral blood. The receptors were sampled from a woman of 80 years or more with acute or convalescent COVID-19. Each CDR3 is given with its conserved first and last residue. Fields, in order: D gene, clone size, J gene, V gene, CDR3 length, CDR3 protein, CDR3 DNA. A D gene is named only where the DNA matches it firmly. Clone size is stated in some rows and not others, as once, few, many or a class when expanded.

- | once | TRBJ2-2 | TRBV14 | 13 | CASSQQTTGELFF | TGTGCCAGCAGCCAACAGACAACCGGGGAGCTGTTTTTT
- | - | TRBJ2-7 | TRBV5-6 | 15 | CASSYPTATTYEQYF | TGTGCCAGCAGCTACCCGACAGCCACCACCTACGAGCAGTACTTC
- | - | TRBJ2-3 | TRBV14 | 13 | CASSQDLGDTQYF | TGTGCCAGCAGCCAAGATCTAGGAGATACGCAGTATTTT
TRBD1 | - | TRBJ2-1 | TRBV11-1 | 16 | CASSRPGQGFYNEQFF | TGTGCCAGCAGTCGTCCGGGACAGGGGTTCTACAATGAGCAGTTCTTC
TRBD2 | - | TRBJ2-3 | TRBV19 | 17 | CASSIRGLAGNTDTQYF | TGTGCCAGTAGTATACGGGGACTAGCGGGTAACACAGATACGCAGTATTTT
TRBD1 | - | TRBJ1-1 | TRBV5-1 | 15 | CASSVRDRGDTEAFF | TGCGCCAGCAGCGTTAGGGACAGAGGGGACACTGAAGCTTTCTTT
- | - | TRBJ2-3 | TRBV12-5 | 16 | CASGLVMARRTDTQYF | TGTGCTAGTGGTTTGGTTATGGCTAGAAGGACAGATACGCAGTATTTT
TRBD1 | - | TRBJ1-6 | TRBV12-5 | 15 | CASGPGTGKNSPLHF | TGTGCTAGTGGACCCGGGACAGGGAAGAATTCACCCCTCCACTTT
- | - | TRBJ1-5 | TRBV10-3 | 14 | CAISESITGQPQHF | TGTGCCATCAGTGAGTCGATCACAGGGCAGCCCCAGCATTTT
TRBD2 | - | TRBJ2-7 | TRBV7-3 | 18 | CASRPPGTNGTSRYEQYF | TGTGCCAGCAGACCCCCCGGAACTAACGGGACTAGCAGGTACGAGCAGTACTTC
TRBD1 | - | TRBJ1-1 | TRBV5-6 | 16 | CASSLGLGQGDTEAFF | TGTGCCAGCAGCTTGGGGTTGGGACAGGGAGACACTGAAGCTTTCTTT
- | - | TRBJ1-2 | TRBV7-2 | 14 | CASSSGPGRYGYTF | TGTGCCAGCAGCTCCGGCCCCGGGAGATATGGCTACACCTTC
- | - | TRBJ2-1 | TRBV15 | 14 | CATSRAAGQGEQFF | TGTGCCACCAGCAGAGCGGCAGGGCAGGGTGAGCAGTTCTTC
TRBD1 | - | TRBJ2-5 | TRBV3-1/TRBV3-2 | 13 | CASSPGGAETQYF | TGTGCCAGCAGCCCAGGGGGCGCGGAGACCCAGTACTTC
- | medium-sized | TRBJ2-7 | TRBV4-1 | 16 | CASSQTGSPFTYEQYF | TGCGCCAGCAGCCAGACAGGTTCCCCCTTCACCTACGAGCAGTACTTC
TRBD1 | - | TRBJ2-6 | TRBV4-3 | 18 | CASSPDRGQTNGANVLTF | TGCGCCAGCAGCCCGGACAGGGGGCAAACTAACGGGGCCAACGTCCTGACTTTC
- | - | TRBJ1-2 | TRBV7-9 | 14 | CASSSGGGNYGYTF | TGTGCCAGCAGCTCGGGCGGGGGTAACTATGGCTACACCTTC
TRBD1 | - | TRBJ1-2 | TRBV5-8 | 16 | CASSQSRTGGLSGYTF | TGTGCCAGCAGCCAAAGTAGGACAGGGGGTCTCTCTGGCTACACCTTC
- | - | TRBJ2-5 | TRBV29-1 | 13 | CSVELAGIETQYF | TGCAGCGTTGAGCTAGCAGGAATAGAGACCCAGTACTTC
- | once | TRBJ1-1 | TRBV6-5 | 15 | CASSYSVHTGTEAFF | TGTGCCAGCAGTTACTCGGTGCACACGGGAACTGAAGCTTTCTTT
- | - | TRBJ2-7 | TRBV14 | 12 | CASSHGPGDQYF | TGTGCCAGCAGCCACGGCCCGGGGGATCAGTACTTC
- | - | TRBJ1-2 | TRBV5-1 | 13 | CASKDSGIYGYTF | TGCGCCAGCAAGGACAGCGGGATCTATGGCTACACCTTC
TRBD1 | - | TRBJ1-1 | TRBV19 | 15 | CASSGSDRGSTEAFF | TGTGCCAGTAGTGGGTCGGACAGGGGATCAACTGAAGCTTTCTTT
TRBD1 | - | TRBJ2-5 | TRBV9 | 15 | CASSVGGGQQETQYF | TGTGCCAGCAGCGTAGGAGGGGGACAGCAAGAGACCCAGTACTTC
TRBD1 | - | TRBJ1-1 | TRBV7-2 | 14 | CASSPQGGVAEAFF | TGTGCCAGCAGCCCCCAAGGGGGCGTCGCTGAAGCTTTCTTT
TRBD2 | - | TRBJ2-5 | TRBV6-1 | 14 | CASSESGRWETQYF | TGTGCCAGCAGTGAAAGCGGGAGATGGGAGACCCAGTACTTC
- | - | TRBJ1-5 | TRBV5-1 | 15 | CASSLEGGPGQPQHF | TGCGCCAGCAGCTTGGAGGGGGGGCCCGGTCAGCCCCAGCATTTT
TRBD2 | - | TRBJ2-2 | TRBV7-9 | 16 | CASSLGLAVNTGELFF | TGTGCCAGCAGCTTAGGCCTAGCGGTGAACACCGGGGAGCTGTTTTTT
TRBD1 | - | TRBJ1-4 | TRBV5-6 | 16 | CASSGTGDTGNEKLFF | TGTGCCAGCAGCGGGACAGGGGACACGGGTAATGAAAAACTGTTTTTT
- | once | TRBJ2-1 | TRBV5-1 | 15 | CASRPSGPSYNEQFF | TGCGCCAGCCGCCCCAGCGGACCCTCCTACAATGAGCAGTTCTTC
- | - | TRBJ1-5 | TRBV27 | 16 | CASSLTGFSISQPQHF | TGTGCCAGCAGCCTTACAGGGTTTTCGATTAGTCAGCCCCAGCATTTT
- | - | TRBJ2-3 | TRBV12-3/TRBV12-4 | 13 | CASRPQSADTQYF | TGTGCCAGCAGACCACAAAGCGCAGATACGCAGTATTTT
- | - | TRBJ1-2 | TRBV10-3 | 14 | CAISARGYGYGYTF | TGTGCCATCAGTGCCAGGGGATACGGCTATGGCTACACCTTC
TRBD1 | - | TRBJ1-1 | TRBV7-3 | 13 | CASSLDRGPEAFF | TGTGCCAGCAGCTTAGACAGGGGCCCTGAAGCTTTCTTT
- | - | TRBJ1-3 | TRBV3-1/TRBV3-2 | 13 | CASSQGSGNTIYF | TGTGCCAGCAGCCAAGGTTCAGGGAACACCATATATTTT
TRBD1 | - | TRBJ1-1 | TRBV6-5 | 12 | CASSQDRGGAFF | TGTGCCAGCAGCCAGGACAGGGGCGGCGCTTTCTTT
TRBD1 | - | TRBJ2-5 | TRBV11-2 | 14 | CASKQDRGQETQYF | TGTGCCAGCAAACAGGACAGGGGCCAAGAGACCCAGTACTTC
TRBD1 | few | TRBJ2-7 | TRBV4-3 | 18 | CASSQDQTRTGGRYEQYF | TGCGCCAGCAGCCAAGACCAGACCCGGACAGGGGGACGCTACGAGCAGTACTTC
TRBD2 | - | TRBJ2-1 | TRBV6-2/TRBV6-3 | 15 | CASSTTSGVINEQFF | TGTGCCAGCAGCACCACTAGCGGGGTTATCAATGAGCAGTTCTTC
TRBD2 | few | TRBJ2-7 | TRBV7-9 | 14 | CASSLGGSGDEQYF | TGTGCCAGCAGCTTAGGTGGTAGCGGGGACGAGCAGTACTTC
TRBD1 | - | TRBJ1-2 | TRBV3-1/TRBV3-2 | 16 | CASSPGTGTTLGGYTF | TGTGCCAGCAGCCCCGGGACAGGGACAACCTTGGGAGGCTACACCTTC
- | - | TRBJ2-3 | TRBV13 | 16 | CASSAPASSLPDTQYF | TGTGCCAGCAGCGCCCCGGCGTCTAGTCTTCCAGATACGCAGTATTTT
- | - | TRBJ2-1 | TRBV7-8 | 17 | CASSLGVRGAEIDEQFF | TGTGCCAGCAGCTTAGGGGTCAGGGGGGCCGAAATTGATGAGCAGTTCTTC
- | - | TRBJ2-6 | TRBV2 | 17 | CASSARESHSGANVLTF | TGTGCCAGCAGTGCCCGGGAGTCCCACTCTGGGGCCAACGTCCTGACTTTC
- | - | TRBJ1-1 | TRBV12-3/TRBV12-4 | 12 | CASSPMNTEAFF | TGTGCCAGCAGTCCAATGAACACTGAAGCTTTCTTT
- | - | TRBJ1-4 | TRBV18 | 17 | CASSSGGGRELGEKLFF | TGTGCCAGCTCTTCGGGGGGAGGGAGGGAGTTAGGTGAAAAACTGTTTTTT
- | once | TRBJ1-1 | TRBV29-1 | 12 | CSVSWEGTEAFF | TGCAGCGTTTCCTGGGAGGGCACTGAAGCTTTCTTT
TRBD2 | - | TRBJ2-3 | TRBV5-6 | 15 | CASSLPGGGTDTQYF | TGTGCCAGCAGCTTGCCGGGAGGAGGCACAGATACGCAGTATTTT
TRBD2 | - | TRBJ2-1 | TRBV24-1 | 16 | CATSDSGTSGRIQQFF | TGTGCCACCAGTGATTCGGGGACTAGCGGGAGGATTCAGCAGTTCTTC
- | - | TRBJ2-3 | TRBV4-3 | 15 | CASSQVGQGGDTQYF | TGCGCCAGCAGCCAAGTTGGGCAGGGGGGAGATACGCAGTATTTT
- | once | TRBJ1-5 | TRBV4-2 | 14 | CASSRDNSNQPQHF | TGTGCCAGCAGCCGGGACAATAGCAATCAGCCCCAGCATTTT
TRBD1 | - | TRBJ1-1 | TRBV7-3 | 14 | CASSLSRGHTEAFF | TGTGCCAGCAGCTTGTCCAGGGGGCACACTGAAGCTTTCTTT
TRBD2 | - | TRBJ2-1 | TRBV3-1/TRBV3-2 | 14 | CASSDSGRLNEQFF | TGTGCCAGCAGCGATAGCGGGAGGTTGAATGAGCAGTTCTTC
TRBD1 | - | TRBJ1-1 | TRBV18 | 17 | CASSPFDKRQGNTEAFF | TGTGCCAGCTCACCTTTCGACAAAAGACAGGGAAACACTGAAGCTTTCTTT
TRBD2 | - | TRBJ2-7 | TRBV6-2/TRBV6-3 | 19 | CASSPTSGGSSLSSYEQYF | TGTGCCAGCAGCCCGACTAGCGGGGGATCCTCTTTGTCTTCCTACGAGCAGTACTTC